The 17 T cell receptor beta chains below all came from one sample that was sequenced in a study of T cell repertoires in cytomegalovirus infection. TCRdb processed the reads anew with MiXCR; each CDR3 protein has one entry. Of more than 250,000 distinct CDR3 sequences in the sample, 25% are singletons; the top ten hold approximately 12%. For these receptors, no antigen is known. This specimen was cultured PBMCs, taken from culture after CMV antigen stimulation. The receptors were sampled from a human donor in good health (CMV status not recorded). Some clones in this sample may be carry-over from other donors' samples.

This chain links TRBV6-2 or TRBV6-3 with TRBJ2-1; tentatively, D is TRBD1 (6 bases). The CDR3 is 13 residues long. Germline V gene sequence: CDR1 MNHEY, CDR2 SVGEGT. V gave up 6 bases and J gave up 4 bases, with 10 bases separating them. CDR3 sequence (DNA): TGTGCCAGCAGCAAGGACAGATACAATGAGCAGTTCTTC. Translated, it gives CASSKDRYNEQFF.

This clonotype was seen a few times. J is TRBJ2-1 and V is TRBV19; D is perhaps TRBD1 (5 bases). Germline CDR1 is LNHDA and CDR2 is SQIVND (reference sequence). The CDR3 runs to 15 residues. V was shortened by 1 base and J by 0 bases, with 7 bases between the two germline ends. The CDR3 sequence: CASSIARGSYNEQFF. Here the CDR3 DNA reads TGTGCCAGTAGTATAGCTAGGGGCTCCTACAATGAGCAGTTCTTC.

V gene TRBV7-8 combines with J gene TRBJ2-5; TRBD2 aligns across 11 bases. The CDR3 is made up of 19 amino acids. J was trimmed by 2 bases and V by 2 bases; bases with no gene match: 13. Germline CDR1 reads SGHVS; CDR2 reads FQNEAQ. The CDR3 loop is CASSLPSGTSGGLQETQYF. The CDR3 region has the DNA TGTGCCAGCAGCTTACCATCCGGGACTAGCGGAGGGCTACAAGAGACCCAGTACTTC.

A few counts support this clonotype. This chain connects TRBV4-1 to TRBJ2-1; D is perhaps TRBD1 (6 bases). Per the germline V gene, CDR1 is MGHRA and CDR2 is YSYEKL. The CDR3 runs 15 residues. Trimming cost V 8 bases and J 3 bases, with 17 bases left between them. Written as DNA, the CDR3 is TGCGCCAGCGATATTGGGTCAGGGGTCTACAATGAGCAGTTCTTC. Protein product: CASDIGSGVYNEQFF.

Only a few counts were recorded for this clonotype. The chain recombines TRBV5-4 with TRBJ2-5; D is perhaps TRBD1 (5 bases). V was shortened by 4 bases and J by 2 bases, with 12 bases between the two germline ends. Per the germline V gene, CDR1 is SGHNT and CDR2 is YYREEE (reference sequence). The CDR3 covers 14 residues. The CDR3 DNA is TGTGCCAGCAGCCCCCGCAGGGAACAAGAGACCCAGTACTTC. It specifies CASSPRREQETQYF.

This clonotype occurred many times. The genes are TRBV7-2 and TRBJ2-7, with 7 bases identical to TRBD2. The ends lost 4 bases at V and 1 base at J; junction bases unmatched: 1. The CDR3 length is 13 residues. CDR1 is SGHTA, CDR2 FQGNSA, per germline. The CDR3 DNA follows: TGTGCCAGCAGCTGGGGGGGGTCCTACGAGCAGTACTTC. The encoded protein is CASSWGGSYEQYF.

The V gene is TRBV9, the J gene TRBJ1-6; D remains unclear. CDR3 length equals 12 residues. Trimming shortened V by 7 bases and J by 9 bases, and 11 bases separated the two germline ends. The germline gives CDR1 SGDLS, CDR2 YYNGEE. CDR3 in amino acids: CASARDSSPLHF. CDR3 nucleotide sequence: TGTGCCAGCGCCAGAGATAGTTCACCCCTCCACTTT.

This clonotype was recorded at least ten times. V is TRBV12-3 or TRBV12-4 and J is TRBJ1-1; D uncertain. The CDR3 runs to 13 residues. V was shortened by 3 bases and J by 3 bases, with 8 bases between the two germline ends. The CDR3 DNA is TGTGCCAGCAGTTTTAACCGGGACACTGAAGCTTTCTTT. Translating it yields CASSFNRDTEAFF.

With respect to this clonotype: One end of the junction is discordant with germline, which a read error may explain. The chain carries TRBV19 and TRBJ1-1, with a weak D call TRBD1 (5 bases). This CDR3 comprises 18 residues. CDR1 LNHDA and CDR2 SQIVND come from the germline V gene (reference sequence). The CDR3 coding sequence is TGTGCCAGTAGGGCCATTAGACCGGGGCAGGGTGTGAGGACTGAAGCTTCCTTT. Protein sequence: CASRAIRPGQGVRTEASF.

This clonotype was found a few times. The V and J genes are TRBV6-5 and TRBJ1-2; D uncertain. V shed 7 bases and J shed 0 bases, with 12 bases lying between them. The CDR3 consists of 14 residues. In germline, CDR1 is MNHEY, CDR2 SVGAGI. Here the CDR3 reads CASNRGSSNYGYTF. In nucleotides, the CDR3 is TGTGCCAGCAATCGCGGCAGTTCTAACTATGGCTACACCTTC.

The chain employs TRBV6-2 or TRBV6-3 and TRBJ2-7; TRBD1 matches 7 bases. CDR3 length equals 12 residues. CDR1 is MNHEY and CDR2 is SVGEGT in the germline V gene. V shed 6 bases and J 6 bases; nucleotides not matched to a gene: 5. The CDR3 loop is CASSVNRGEQYV. As DNA, the CDR3 is TGTGCCAGCAGCGTCAACAGGGGCGAGCAGTACGTC.

This chain uses TRBV9 with TRBJ1-2; tentative D call: TRBD1 (5 bases). V lost 0 bases and J 2 bases, leaving 8 bases between the germline ends. Germline-derived CDR1 and CDR2 are SGDLS and YYNGEE. The CDR3 is 14 residues long. The CDR3 protein is CASSVEGNNYGYTF. DNA for the CDR3: TGTGCCAGCAGCGTAGAGGGGAACAACTATGGCTACACCTTC. The variable domain in full, with the rest retrieved from reference TRBV9 and TRBJ1-2, is DSGVTQTPKHLITATGQRVTLRCSPRSGDLSVYWYQQSLDQGLQFLIQYYNGEERAKGNILERFSAQQFPDLHSELNLSSLELGDSALYFCASSVEGNNYGYTFGSGTRLTVV.

The J gene is TRBJ1-2, the V gene TRBV27, with no clear D. This CDR3 contains 14 residues. V was clipped by 3 bases and J by 3 bases, with 11 bases between them. Germline V lookup: CDR1 MNHEY, CDR2 SMNVEV (reference sequence). CDR3 DNA sequence: TGTGCCAGCAGTTTCGGAAATCGGGACTATGGCTACACCTTC. It is translated as CASSFGNRDYGYTF.

The chain combines TRBV10-3 with TRBJ1-1; D call uncertain. The CDR3 runs 16 residues. V was trimmed by 0 bases and J by 3 bases, leaving 14 bases between them. CDR1 and CDR2 from the germline V gene are ENHRY and SYGVKD. CDR3 in amino acids: CAISESVRDWDTEAFF. Written as DNA, the CDR3 is TGTGCCATCAGTGAGTCTGTTAGGGATTGGGACACTGAAGCTTTCTTT.

This clonotype has a handful of counts. The rearrangement links TRBV28 to TRBJ2-7; 8 nucleotides agree with TRBD2. Germline CDR1 reads MDHEN; CDR2 reads SYDVKM. The CDR3 spans 16 residues. V shed 7 bases and J 3 bases; nucleotides not matched to a gene: 14. CDR3 in amino acids: CASTPRGGGGHYEQYF. Written as DNA, the CDR3 is TGTGCCAGCACTCCCCGGGGGGGCGGGGGACACTACGAGCAGTACTTC.

The chain carries TRBV30 and TRBJ1-2; TRBD1 matches 7 bases. The CDR3 is 13 amino acids. From germline, CDR1 is GTSNPN and CDR2 SVGIG (reference sequence). Trimming at V came to 4 bases and at J to 6 bases, leaving 8 bases not matched to a gene. In DNA, the CDR3 is TGTGCCTGGAAGGTCAGGGGGGAAAATGGCTACACCTTC. Encoded protein: CAWKVRGENGYTF. Together with reference TRBV30 and TRBJ1-2, the CDR3 gives the full variable domain: SQTIHQWPATLVQPVGSPLSLECTVEGTSNPNLYWYRQAAGRGLQLLFYSVGIGQISSEVPQNLSASRPQDRQFILSSKKLLLSDSGFYLCAWKVRGENGYTFGSGTRLTVV.

This clonotype was seen repeatedly, ten times or more. This chain links TRBV7-3 with TRBJ2-1; TRBD2 matches at 9 bases. Germline CDR1 and CDR2: SGHTA and FQGTGA. The trim removed 0 bases at V and 4 bases at J, leaving 16 bases unmatched. There are 20 residues in the CDR3. The CDR3 nucleotides read TGTGCCAGCAGCTTAACGGGCATTGCGGGAGGGCCCTTAGGGTACAATGAGCAGTTCTTC. As protein: CASSLTGIAGGPLGYNEQFF.